This T cell receptor (beta chain) stems from a study of identical twins. Study results and caveats: High-abundance cord blood beta clonotypes had fewer insertions; memory repertoires showed none.

The CDR3 consists of 17 residues. The V end was cut by 9 bases, the J end by 3 bases, with 27 bases between. A few counts support this clonotype. Its antigen remains unknown. TCRdb used MiXCR to reprocess the 5' RACE reads, holding one entry per CDR3 protein. The repertoire holds about 190,000 distinct CDR3 sequences, with 15% to 20% as singletons. A further study also used this sample, focusing on T cells expressing NK-cell markers. From that second work: Source material for TCR beta repertoires consisted of sorted CD3+CD56+NKG2C+, CD3+CD56+NKG2C- and CD3+CD56-NKG2C+ T cells. Of eight sequenced donors, seven were HCMV-seropositive and one HCMV-seronegative. In a handful of donors, dominant clonotypes made up roughly 28.3-65% of CD3+CD56-NKG2C+ cells.

The sample taken for sequencing was CD8+ T cells sorted from blood. The chain carries TRBV12-3 or TRBV12-4 and TRBJ2-7, with D tentatively TRBD1 (6 bases). This clonotype was obtained from a woman younger than 35 in good health. The CDR3 is CARPRVALAGVDYEQYF. Here the CDR3 DNA reads TGTGCCAGGCCCCGGGTCGCGTTAGCAGGGGTGGACTACGAGCAGTACTTC.